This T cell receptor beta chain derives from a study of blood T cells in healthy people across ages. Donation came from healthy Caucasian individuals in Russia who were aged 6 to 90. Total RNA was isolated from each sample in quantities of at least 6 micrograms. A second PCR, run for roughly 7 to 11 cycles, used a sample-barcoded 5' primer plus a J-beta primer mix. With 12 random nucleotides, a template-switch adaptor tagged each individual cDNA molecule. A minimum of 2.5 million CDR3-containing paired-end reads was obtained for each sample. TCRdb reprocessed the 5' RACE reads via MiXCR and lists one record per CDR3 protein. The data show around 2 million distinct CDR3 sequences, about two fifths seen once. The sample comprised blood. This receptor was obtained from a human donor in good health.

CDR3 protein: CASSSYLASGRGNTIYF. The CDR3 DNA follows: TGTGCCAGCAGCTCCTACCTCGCTTCGGGCAGAGGAAACACCATATATTTT. The chain combines TRBV11-2 with TRBJ1-3; D ambiguous. Per germline, CDR1 SGHAT and CDR2 FQNNGV. V was clipped by 4 bases and J by 4 bases, with 20 bases between them. The CDR3 extends over 17 amino acids.